The 28 T cell receptor beta chains reported below all come from one sample, sequenced in a study of OX40 agonist ivuxolimab in advanced cancers. The assay was immunoSEQ multiplex PCR, and TCRdb's table has in-frame clones only and misses some. The repertoire holds tens of thousands of clones, with around nine tenths as singletons. The sample here was CD4+ or CD8+ T cells sorted from blood, taken in a trial of the OX40 agonist ivuxolimab. These receptors were taken from an adult with an advanced solid tumor such as melanoma, head and neck, liver or kidney cancer.

The chain combines TRBV19 with TRBJ2-1; the match to TRBD2 covers 9 bases. The J segment lost 8 bases and the V segment lost 5 bases, leaving 10 bases of the junction unmatched. This CDR3 comprises 15 residues. The germline V gene encodes CDR1 LNHDA and CDR2 SQIVND (reference sequence). The CDR3 is CASSPFSGSSHEQFF. The CDR3 bases are TGTGCCAGTAGTCCCTTTAGCGGGAGCAGCCATGAGCAGTTCTTC.

The sample holds one count of this clone. The rearrangement links TRBV5-1 to TRBJ2-5; the D is unclear. The CDR3 consists of 15 residues. The V and J ends lost 3 bases and 1 base respectively, with 13 bases between them. CDR1 is SGHRS and CDR2 is YFSETQ in the germline V gene. CDR3 nucleotide sequence: TGCGCCAGCAGCTCCGATTGGTTGGCCCAAGAGACCCAGTACTTC. Translation: CASSSDWLAQETQYF.

The gene calls are TRBV28 and TRBJ2-7; D gene ambiguous. The germline V gene has CDR1 MDHEN and CDR2 SYDVKM. The CDR3 runs to 14 residues. Trimming left V 7 bases short and J 7 bases short, with 20 bases between. This CDR3 reads CASKAALGQAEQYF. The CDR3 nucleotides are TGTGCCAGCAAGGCGGCTCTCGGGCAGGCGGAGCAGTACTTC.

The V call is TRBV28, the J call TRBJ1-3, with D maybe TRBD1 (5 bases). The ends were cut back, 7 bases at V and 4 bases at J, with 17 bases in the middle. CDR1 MDHEN and CDR2 SYDVKM come from the germline V gene. The CDR3 consists of 15 residues. The CDR3 nucleotides are TGTGCCAGCATCGGTACGGGGACGGGGGGAAACACCATATATTTT. Translating gives CASIGTGTGGNTIYF.

The V call is TRBV28, the J call TRBJ2-2; 9 bases fit TRBD1. V lost 2 bases and J lost 7; bases outside the gene matches: 5. There are 15 residues in the CDR3. Germline-derived CDR1 and CDR2 are MDHEN and SYDVKM. As DNA, the CDR3 is TGTGCCAGCAGTTTAAGACAGGGGGTATACGGGGAGCTGTTTTTT. Translated, it gives CASSLRQGVYGELFF.

V and J are TRBV4-3 and TRBJ2-1; D remains unclear. Germline V gene lookup returns CDR1 LGHNA and CDR2 YSLEER. The V end was cut by 3 bases, the J end by 2 bases, with 11 bases between. This CDR3 has 15 residues. For the CDR3, the DNA is TGCGCCAGCAGCCAGGTGGTGGACCCCTACAATGAGCAGTTCTTC. Encoded protein: CASSQVVDPYNEQFF.

The V call is TRBV28, the J call TRBJ2-7, with 11 bases that match TRBD1. CDR3 length equals 15 residues. J gave up 2 bases and V 5 bases, and 5 bases lay outside the gene matches. The V gene's germline CDR1 is MDHEN and CDR2 SYDVKM. The CDR3 region is CASSPWGQGAYEQYF. The CDR3 DNA is TGTGCCAGCAGTCCCTGGGGACAGGGGGCCTACGAGCAGTACTTC.

This rearrangement joins TRBV27 to TRBJ1-4, with 9 bases identical to TRBD1. V shed 2 bases and J 7 bases; nucleotides not matched to a gene: 5. The CDR3 runs to 15 residues. Germline values: CDR1 MNHEY, CDR2 SMNVEV (reference sequence). CDR3 amino acids: CASSLTTGGSEKLFF. DNA of the CDR3: TGTGCCAGCAGTTTAACGACAGGGGGGAGTGAAAAACTGTTTTTT.

This rearrangement joins TRBV7-9 to TRBJ2-1, with TRBD1 matching 8 bases. Germline V CDR1 and CDR2: SEHNR, FQNEAQ (reference sequence). J gave up 10 bases and V 1 base, and 9 bases lay outside the gene matches. The CDR3 has 15 amino acids. The CDR3 loop reads CASSLVGQGNREQFF. CDR3 bases: TGTGCCAGCAGCTTAGTAGGACAGGGTAATCGGGAGCAGTTCTTC.

V and J are TRBV27 and TRBJ2-5; 12 bases fit TRBD2. The CDR3 has 14 amino acids. V lost 6 bases and J lost 4; bases outside the gene matches: 3. Germline V CDR1 and CDR2: MNHEY, SMNVEV (reference sequence). DNA for the CDR3: TGTGCCAGCAGACCGGGACTAGCGGGAGAGACCCAGTACTTC. Residues: CASRPGLAGETQYF.

This sequence joins TRBV7-9 and TRBJ1-2, with D maybe TRBD1 (5 bases). CDR3 size: 15 residues. CDR1 is SEHNR and CDR2 is FQNEAQ in the germline V gene (reference sequence). Deletions cut 5 bases from V and 4 bases from J, with 17 bases between. CDR3 loop: CASSPLGGLGYGYTF. The DNA for the CDR3 is TGTGCCAGCAGCCCTCTGGGGGGGTTAGGCTATGGCTACACCTTC. Supplemented by reference TRBV7-9 and TRBJ1-2, the full variable domain reads DTGVSQNPRHKITKRGQNVTFRCDPISEHNRLYWYRQTLGQGPEFLTYFQNEAQLEKSRLLSDRFSAERPKGSFSTLEIQRTEQGDSAMYLCASSPLGGLGYGYTFGSGTRLTVV.

This rearrangement joins TRBV7-3 to TRBJ2-7; 11 bases align to TRBD1. The length of the CDR3 is 16 residues. The ends lost 4 bases at V and 2 bases at J; junction bases unmatched: 7. Per germline, CDR1 SGHTA and CDR2 FQGTGA. The CDR3 nucleotides are TGTGCCAGCAGCTCTCAGGACAGGGGGCCACCCTACGAGCAGTACTTC. Translation gives CASSSQDRGPPYEQYF.

This sequence joins TRBV6-1 and TRBJ2-7; perhaps TRBD1 as D (5 bases). Trimming removed 4 bases at V and 6 bases at J, with 10 bases between. The CDR3 loop spans 12 amino acids. CDR1 MNHNS and CDR2 SASEGT come from the germline V gene. CDR3 DNA: TGTGCCAGCAGTGTTCAGGGATTCGAGCAGTACTTC. Protein sequence: CASSVQGFEQYF.

This chain uses TRBV4-2 with TRBJ2-1, with 12 bases aligning to TRBD2. The length of the CDR3 is 18 residues. CDR1 LGHNA and CDR2 YNFKEQ come from the germline V gene. J gave up 8 bases and V 4 bases, and 15 bases lay outside the gene matches. CDR3 protein: CASSPYVATSGSGDEQFF. Here the CDR3 DNA reads TGTGCCAGCAGCCCCTATGTTGCGACTAGCGGGAGCGGGGATGAGCAGTTCTTC.

The rearrangement links TRBV19 to TRBJ2-2; D unresolved. Trimming took 1 base from V and 5 from J, leaving 5 bases between them. The CDR3 runs 13 residues. The germline V gene encodes CDR1 LNHDA and CDR2 SQIVND (reference sequence). CDR3 amino acids: CASSIVLTGELFF. The CDR3 DNA sequence: TGTGCCAGTAGTATAGTTCTTACCGGGGAGCTGTTTTTT.

The rearrangement links TRBV6-1 to TRBJ2-7; TRBD1 matches at 10 bases. This CDR3 region has 14 residues. The germline V gene encodes CDR1 MNHNS and CDR2 SASEGT. J was trimmed by 7 bases and V by 6 bases; bases with no gene match: 9. The CDR3 sequence: CASSRDRGRWEQYF. DNA of the CDR3: TGTGCCAGCAGCCGAGACAGGGGGCGTTGGGAGCAGTACTTC.

V usage is TRBV5-1 and J usage is TRBJ2-7, with 7 positions matching TRBD1. This CDR3 spans 14 amino acids. Germline V lookup: CDR1 SGHRS, CDR2 YFSETQ. V lost 2 bases, J lost 1 base, and 3 bases stayed unmatched. CDR3 DNA sequence: TGCGCCAGCAGCTTTTTGGGACAGTCCTACGAGCAGTACTTC. This translates into CASSFLGQSYEQYF.

The CDR3 coding sequence is TGTGCCAGTAGCCTTTCTGGGACCCAGGTCGCCGGGGAGCTGTTTTTT. This encodes CASSLSGTQVAGELFF. V and J are TRBV19 and TRBJ2-2; tentatively, D is TRBD1 or TRBD2 (5 bases each). The CDR3 contains 16 residues. Germline V gives CDR1 LNHDA, CDR2 SQIVND (reference sequence). V lost 6 bases, J lost 6 bases, and 20 bases lay in between.

V and J are TRBV7-2 and TRBJ2-5, with TRBD2 matching over 14 bases. V lost 1 base and J lost 4; bases outside the gene matches: 5. CDR1 SGHTA and CDR2 FQGNSA come from the germline V gene. The CDR3 length is 17 residues. The CDR3 here is CASSLGLAGGPGETQYF. The CDR3 DNA sequence: TGTGCCAGCAGCTTAGGACTAGCGGGAGGGCCGGGAGAGACCCAGTACTTC.

The V and J genes are TRBV6-5 and TRBJ2-7; D remains ambiguous. Germline assignment: CDR1 MNHEY and CDR2 SVGAGI. V dropped 6 bases and J dropped 3 bases, with 18 bases sitting between them. The CDR3 consists of 15 residues. The CDR3 DNA reads as TGTGCCAGCAGGGCGGTGACATCTAACTTCTACGAGCAGTACTTC. It specifies CASRAVTSNFYEQYF.

The J gene is TRBJ2-3, the V gene TRBV19, with 10 bases lining up with TRBD2. The junction had 4 bases not matched to a gene; V was cut back by 2 bases and J by 2 bases. This CDR3 contains 16 residues. The germline V gene encodes CDR1 LNHDA and CDR2 SQIVND (reference sequence). The CDR3 spells CASSIPGLAFTDTQYF. CDR3 nucleotides: TGTGCCAGTAGTATACCGGGACTAGCGTTCACAGATACGCAGTATTTT.

The V and J genes are TRBV10-2 and TRBJ2-1; 10 nucleotides match TRBD1. CDR1 is WSHSY and CDR2 is SAAADI in the germline V gene. Trimming removed 6 bases from V and 7 bases from J; junction bases left unmatched: 15. The CDR3 covers 17 residues. Here the CDR3 DNA reads TGCGCCAGCAGCCAAGGACAGGGGGGCCCAGACACAAATGAGCAGTTCTTC. It translates to CASSQGQGGPDTNEQFF.

This sequence joins TRBV28 and TRBJ2-2, with 7 bases matching TRBD2. With 3 bases clipped from V and 2 bases from J, the junction kept 3 bases outside the gene matches. The CDR3 covers 15 residues. In germline, CDR1 is MDHEN, CDR2 SYDVKM. CDR3 in amino acids: CASSLGGLNTGELFF. In nucleotides, the CDR3 is TGTGCCAGCAGTTTGGGAGGGCTAAACACCGGGGAGCTGTTTTTT.

This sequence joins TRBV9 and TRBJ2-3, with 10 bases aligning to TRBD2. The V gene end was trimmed by 6 bases and the J gene end by 0 bases; junction bases not matched to a gene: 4. This CDR3 contains 15 residues. CDR1 SGDLS and CDR2 YYNGEE come from the germline V gene. The CDR3, as DNA: TGTGCCAGCACCCAGACTAGCGGGAGCACAGATACGCAGTATTTT. Translating it yields CASTQTSGSTDTQYF.

The V and J genes are TRBV11-2 and TRBJ2-2; TRBD2 matches 10 bases. The CDR3 loop spans 16 amino acids. Looked up from germline, CDR1 is SGHAT and CDR2 is FQNNGV. J lost 5 bases, V lost 6 bases, and 9 bases had no gene match. The DNA of the CDR3 is TGTGCCAGCAGACAGCCCGGACTAGCGGTAACCGGGGAGCTGTTTTTT. Translated: CASRQPGLAVTGELFF.

The genes are TRBV5-5 and TRBJ1-5; D possibly corresponds to TRBD1 (5 bases). V lost 0 bases to trimming and J lost 3 bases, with 13 bases between them. Germline V gene lookup returns CDR1 SGHKS and CDR2 YYEKEE (reference sequence). CDR3 length equals 16 residues. The CDR3 loop is CASSLEGTVTNQPQHF. For the CDR3, the DNA is TGTGCCAGCAGCTTGGAGGGGACGGTGACCAATCAGCCCCAGCATTTT.

The gene calls are TRBV4-1 and TRBJ2-5, with TRBD2 matching 15 bases. V trimming: 1 base; J trimming: 5 bases; junction bases outside the gene matches: 2. The CDR3 loop spans 16 amino acids. Germline assignment: CDR1 MGHRA and CDR2 YSYEKL. The CDR3 reads CASSQAGLAGGETQYF. CDR3 sequence (DNA): TGCGCCAGCAGCCAAGCCGGACTAGCGGGAGGGGAGACCCAGTACTTC.

This chain links TRBV27 with TRBJ2-6; the match to TRBD1 covers 10 bases. V trimming: 2 bases; J trimming: 0 bases; junction bases outside the gene matches: 4. The CDR3 totals 18 residues. Germline V gene sequence: CDR1 MNHEY, CDR2 SMNVEV (reference sequence). DNA of the CDR3: TGTGCCAGCAGTTTAGCCGGGACAGGGGTCTCTGGGGCCAACGTCCTGACTTTC. The encoded protein is CASSLAGTGVSGANVLTF.